These 30 T cell receptor beta chains share one sample of origin, sequenced in a study of blood T cell repertoires in COVID-19. TCRdb keeps only in-frame clones here, not all; method: immunoSEQ multiplex PCR. The table shows some 120,000 clones, with around nine tenths occurring only once. The sample comprised peripheral blood. The receptors stem from a woman aged 45 to 65 with acute or convalescent COVID-19.

V gene TRBV29-1 combines with J gene TRBJ2-1; TRBD1 matches 9 bases. This CDR3 is built from 14 residues. Germline CDR1 is SQVTM and CDR2 is ANQGSEA. V trimming: 1 base; J trimming: 9 bases; junction bases outside the gene matches: 7. The CDR3, as DNA: TGCAGCGTTGAAGGGACAGGGGCCTACGGTGAGCAGTTCTTC. Translated, it gives CSVEGTGAYGEQFF.

The rearrangement links TRBV10-3 to TRBJ2-3; D is uncertain. Germline V gene sequence: CDR1 ENHRY, CDR2 SYGVKD. The V gene lost 2 bases and the J gene lost 3 bases, with 6 bases spanning the gap. The CDR3 contains 13 residues. CDR3 sequence (DNA): TGTGCCATCAGTGAGCCGCGGACAGATACGCAGTATTTT. This sequence encodes CAISEPRTDTQYF.

This clone was picked up a small number of times. The germline gene is not matched at one end of the junction; a read error may be the cause. The gene calls are TRBV19 and TRBJ1-5; 9 bases line up with TRBD1. CDR1 is LNHDA, CDR2 SQIVND, per germline (reference sequence). CDR3 length equals 13 residues. CDR3 DNA: TGTGCCAGTAGTTTAGACAGGGGGCAGCCCCAGCATTTT. It is translated as CASSLDRGQPQHF.

This clone was seen a single time. This chain uses TRBV5-1 with TRBJ2-7; TRBD2 matches 13 bases. The CDR3 consists of 17 residues. The V and J ends lost 2 bases and 3 bases, in that order; junction bases with no gene match: 8. Germline-derived CDR1 and CDR2 are SGHRS and YFSETQ. The CDR3 loop is CASSFGTSGALVYEQYF. CDR3 nucleotides: TGCGCCAGCAGCTTCGGGACTAGCGGGGCGCTGGTCTACGAGCAGTACTTC.

The chain links TRBV4-3 to TRBJ2-7; 7 positions match TRBD1. This CDR3 region has 17 residues. Germline trimming cut 0 bases from V and 3 bases from J; bases unmatched to any gene: 11. Germline V gene sequence: CDR1 LGHNA, CDR2 YSLEER. CDR3 in DNA: TGCGCCAGCAGCCAAGACTCCGAACAGGGGTTAGTCTACGAGCAGTACTTC. It yields the protein CASSQDSEQGLVYEQYF.

The chain carries TRBV10-2 and TRBJ1-5; D uncertain. CDR1 WSHSY and CDR2 SAAADI come from the germline V gene. The CDR3 covers 15 residues. V was pared by 5 bases and J by 1 base, with 12 bases between. The DNA of the CDR3 is TGCGCCAGCAGTTATACTATTCCGAGCAATCAGCCCCAGCATTTT. This encodes CASSYTIPSNQPQHF.

The chain combines TRBV4-3 with TRBJ2-3; a weak D match, TRBD2 (6 bases). This CDR3 spans 16 amino acids. Trimming removed 0 bases at V and 5 bases at J, with 15 bases between. Per the germline V gene, CDR1 is LGHNA and CDR2 is YSLEER. The CDR3 DNA reads TGCGCCAGCAGCCAAGATTTTAGCGGAAGGGGAGATACGCAGTATTTT. It is translated as CASSQDFSGRGDTQYF.

The gene calls are TRBV7-2 and TRBJ2-7; no firm D call. Per germline, CDR1 SGHTA and CDR2 FQGNSA. CDR3 length equals 13 residues. The V and J ends lost 4 bases and 5 bases respectively, with 12 bases between them. The CDR3 loop reads CASSYSSPDEQYF. In DNA, the CDR3 is TGTGCCAGCAGCTACAGCTCCCCGGACGAGCAGTACTTC.

DNA of the CDR3: TGTGCCAGCAGCTTAGGGAGCGGGGGGGCCTACGAGCAGTACTTC. As protein: CASSLGSGGAYEQYF. The chain uses TRBV7-2 and TRBJ2-7; TRBD2 matches at 10 bases. Germline assignment: CDR1 SGHTA and CDR2 FQGNSA. V lost 1 base to trimming and J lost 2 bases; unmatched junction nucleotides: 2. The CDR3 has 15 amino acids.

The CDR3 is CASSPGTGIGGYTF. In DNA, the CDR3 is TGTGCCAGCTCACCCGGGACAGGCATCGGAGGCTACACCTTC. The chain combines TRBV18 with TRBJ1-2; 8 nucleotides agree with TRBD1. Looked up from germline, CDR1 is KGHSH and CDR2 is LQKENI. V lost 3 bases and J lost 8; bases outside the gene matches: 8. CDR3 size: 14 residues.

The CDR3, as DNA: TGTGCCAGTACCCCGACAGGGGAGGATTATCAGCCCCAGCATTTT. Amino acids: CASTPTGEDYQPQHF. The V call is TRBV19, the J call TRBJ1-5; TRBD1 matches 8 bases. This CDR3 has 15 residues. Germline CDR1 reads LNHDA; CDR2 reads SQIVND (reference sequence). V lost 7 bases to trimming and J lost 5 bases; unmatched junction nucleotides: 10.

The chain is built from TRBV7-9 and TRBJ2-1, with TRBD1 matching over 9 bases. V dropped 5 bases and J dropped 0; count of bases not matched to a gene: 8. Germline V CDR1 and CDR2: SEHNR, FQNEAQ (reference sequence). The CDR3 loop spans 17 amino acids. The DNA for the CDR3 is TGTGCCAGCAGCCCCGCACCGGGACAGGGCTCCTACAATGAGCAGTTCTTC. Amino acid sequence: CASSPAPGQGSYNEQFF.

The CDR3 sequence: CASSIRQDTEAFF. Written as DNA, the CDR3 is TGTGCCAGCAGCATTCGACAAGACACTGAAGCTTTCTTT. The rearrangement uses TRBV11-3 and TRBJ1-1, with D hard to call. The CDR3 is 13 amino acids. Germline V gene sequence: CDR1 SGHNT, CDR2 YENEEA. V was cut by 5 bases and J by 3 bases, with 10 bases left in between.

The V and J genes are TRBV11-2 and TRBJ1-1, with a possible D match to TRBD1 (5 bases). The germline V and J ends were trimmed by 5 bases and 4 bases, with 17 bases remaining between them. Germline lookup yields CDR1 SGHAT and CDR2 FQNNGV. CDR3 length equals 15 residues. The DNA of the CDR3 is TGTGCCAGCAGCACTCCACAGGCGGCAGGCACTGAAGCTTTCTTT. It is translated as CASSTPQAAGTEAFF.

The chain couples TRBV7-3 to TRBJ2-7, with 10 bases aligning to TRBD1. The germline CDR1 and CDR2 sequences are SGHTA and FQGTGA. The CDR3 is 15 residues long. V dropped 0 bases and J dropped 5; count of bases not matched to a gene: 4. DNA of the CDR3: TGTGCCAGCAGCTTAACAGGGACAGGGGCACACGAGCAGTACTTC. As protein: CASSLTGTGAHEQYF.

The chain has TRBV6-5 and TRBJ2-5; 10 bases are a match to TRBD1. The ends lost 2 bases at V and 5 bases at J; junction bases unmatched: 8. The CDR3 is 16 residues long. Germline CDR1 and CDR2: MNHEY and SVGAGI. As DNA, the CDR3 is TGTGCCAGCAGTTACGGGACAGGGGAGTTGGGGGAGACCCAGTACTTC. This codes for CASSYGTGELGETQYF.

The V and J genes are TRBV6-2 or TRBV6-3 and TRBJ1-6; 7 bases line up with TRBD1. Per germline, CDR1 MNHEY and CDR2 SVGEGT. CDR3 length: 14 amino acids. V lost 5 bases and J lost 10; bases outside the gene matches: 8. CDR3 residues: CASSPDRASSPLHF. Here the CDR3 DNA reads TGTGCCAGCAGTCCCGACAGGGCGAGCTCACCCCTCCACTTT.

V is TRBV5-1 and J is TRBJ2-3, with D maybe TRBD2 (6 bases). In germline, CDR1 is SGHRS, CDR2 YFSETQ. The V end was cut by 4 bases, the J end by 4 bases, with 19 bases between. The CDR3 is 16 amino acids. In DNA form, the CDR3 reads TGCGCCAGCAGCCCAGGCGATCGCGGGGAGGCAGATACGCAGTATTTT. Its translation: CASSPGDRGEADTQYF.

The rearrangement uses TRBV10-3 and TRBJ1-4; D not resolved. CDR3 size: 13 residues. Germline loops: CDR1 ENHRY, CDR2 SYGVKD. The V and J ends lost 10 bases and 8 bases respectively, with 17 bases between them. The CDR3 DNA reads as TGTGCCAGCTCGATTGGTGTACTCGAAAAACTGTTTTTT. It encodes CASSIGVLEKLFF.

This clone showed up just a few times. The chain joins TRBV19 to TRBJ1-2, with D uncertain. The V end was cut by 5 bases, the J end by 2 bases, with 9 bases between. The CDR3 sequence is 13 residues long. Germline CDR1 LNHDA, CDR2 SQIVND (reference sequence). The CDR3 spells CASSPIGNYGYTF. The CDR3 coding sequence is TGTGCCAGTAGTCCCATCGGGAACTATGGCTACACCTTC.

This chain uses TRBV27 with TRBJ2-7, with D maybe TRBD2 (5 bases). The CDR3 runs to 14 residues. Germline-derived CDR1 and CDR2 are MNHEY and SMNVEV (reference sequence). The V gene lost 4 bases and the J gene lost 3 bases, with 13 bases spanning the gap. CDR3 sequence (DNA): TGTGCCAGCAGTTCAATCGGGGAGCTCTACGAGCAGTACTTC. It yields the protein CASSSIGELYEQYF.

CDR3 protein: CASSFPLAVGEDTQYF. The CDR3 DNA reads TGTGCCAGCAGCTTCCCACTAGCGGTAGGGGAAGATACGCAGTATTTT. The J gene is TRBJ2-3, the V gene TRBV5-4; 8 bases are a match to TRBD2. Unmatched junction bases numbered 10, after V lost 2 bases and J lost 5 bases. The length of the CDR3 is 16 residues. Germline assignment: CDR1 SGHNT and CDR2 YYREEE (reference sequence).

The chain joins TRBV6-5 to TRBJ2-4; TRBD1 is a possible D gene (7 bases). The CDR3 sequence is 15 residues long. V lost 6 bases to trimming and J lost 3 bases, with 15 bases between them. Germline CDR1 reads MNHEY; CDR2 reads SVGAGI. The CDR3 DNA follows: TGTGCCAGCAGCGGGAGATGGGACAGCAAAAACATTCAGTACTTC. Translated: CASSGRWDSKNIQYF.

This clone has more than one count but fewer than ten. V and J are TRBV29-1 and TRBJ1-5; TRBD1 might be the D (5 bases). In germline, CDR1 is SQVTM, CDR2 ANQGSEA. The CDR3 covers 14 residues. Deletions cut 5 bases from V and 0 bases from J, with 11 bases between. DNA for the CDR3: TGCAGCGTTTCCGACAGTAATAGCAATCAGCCCCAGCATTTT. This encodes CSVSDSNSNQPQHF.

The rearrangement uses TRBV27 and TRBJ1-1; D unresolved. Between the trimmed V and J ends, which lost 1 base and 6 bases, there was a span of 9 bases. The CDR3 is made up of 13 amino acids. CDR1 and CDR2 (germline): MNHEY, SMNVEV (reference sequence). CDR3 in DNA: TGTGCCAGCAGTTTATACGAGGGCTCTGAAGCTTTCTTT. Translation gives CASSLYEGSEAFF.

This clone was counted between two and nine times. The rearrangement links TRBV11-2 to TRBJ1-2, with 11 nucleotides matching TRBD1. V shed 1 base and J 6 bases; nucleotides not matched to a gene: 1. Germline CDR1 reads SGHAT; CDR2 reads FQNNGV. This CDR3 spans 14 amino acids. CDR3 DNA sequence: TGTGCCAGCAGCTTAGGGACAGGGGGCGATGGCTACACCTTC. Translation gives CASSLGTGGDGYTF.

As to this clone: Relative to the germline gene, one junction end is altered; a read error may explain this. The rearrangement joins TRBV6-6 to TRBJ1-3; 10 bases map to TRBD1. This CDR3 region has 16 residues. Germline CDR1 is MNHNY and CDR2 is SVGAGI (reference sequence). The CDR3 here is CASTLATGGNGNTIYF. CDR3 coding DNA: TGTGCTAGCACCCTCGCGACAGGGGGCAATGGAAACACCATATATTTT.

The J gene is TRBJ2-7, the V gene TRBV27, with a weak D call TRBD2 (5 bases). This CDR3 spans 14 amino acids. Germline lookup yields CDR1 MNHEY and CDR2 SMNVEV (reference sequence). V dropped 2 bases and J dropped 5 bases, with 13 bases sitting between them. The CDR3 loop reads CASSLQGLGNEQYF. CDR3 in DNA: TGTGCCAGCAGTTTACAAGGCCTCGGGAACGAGCAGTACTTC.

This rearrangement joins TRBV5-1 to TRBJ1-1; D not resolved. This CDR3 spans 14 amino acids. In germline, CDR1 is SGHRS, CDR2 YFSETQ. V lost 0 bases and J 8 bases, leaving 14 bases between the germline ends. The chain's CDR3 is CASSLGRLGGEAFF. The CDR3 DNA is TGCGCCAGCAGCTTGGGCCGACTGGGTGGGGAAGCTTTCTTT.

V and J are TRBV9 and TRBJ2-5, with 9 nucleotides matching TRBD2. This CDR3 region has 15 residues. Looked up from germline, CDR1 is SGDLS and CDR2 is YYNGEE. With V trimmed by 0 bases and J by 9 bases, 9 bases remained unmatched. The CDR3: CASSVDGSGGAAQYF. CDR3 nucleotide sequence: TGTGCCAGCAGCGTAGATGGTAGCGGGGGTGCGGCCCAGTACTTC.